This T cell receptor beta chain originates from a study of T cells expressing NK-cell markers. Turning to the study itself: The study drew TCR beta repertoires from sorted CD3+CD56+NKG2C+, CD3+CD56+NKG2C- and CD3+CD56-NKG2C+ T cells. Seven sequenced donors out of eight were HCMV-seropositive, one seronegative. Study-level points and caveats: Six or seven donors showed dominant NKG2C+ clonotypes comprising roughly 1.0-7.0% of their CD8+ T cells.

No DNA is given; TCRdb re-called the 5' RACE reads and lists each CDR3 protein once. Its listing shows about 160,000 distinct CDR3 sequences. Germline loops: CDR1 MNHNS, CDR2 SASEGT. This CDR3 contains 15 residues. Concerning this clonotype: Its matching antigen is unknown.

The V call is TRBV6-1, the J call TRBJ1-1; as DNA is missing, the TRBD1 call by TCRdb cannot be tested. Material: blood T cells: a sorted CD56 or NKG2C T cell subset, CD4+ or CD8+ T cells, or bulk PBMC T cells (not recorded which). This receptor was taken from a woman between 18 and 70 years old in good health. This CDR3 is CASRGTGRMNTEAFF.